This T cell receptor (beta chain) is from a study of T-cell memory formation after mild COVID-19. The study's findings and limits: Clones that shrank (day 15 to 85) were balanced CD4/CD8, whereas later expanders leaned CD4+.

TCRdb used MiXCR to reprocess the 5' RACE reads, holding one entry per CDR3 protein. Among hundreds of thousands of distinct CDR3 sequences listed, roughly 19% were seen once. Trimming left V 4 bases short and J 3 bases short, with 13 bases between. Germline CDR1 is MNHEY and CDR2 is SVGAGI. The CDR3 loop spans 15 amino acids. Remarks on this clonotype: Its antigen is not identified.

The sample was PBMCs or a T cell subset sorted from them (not recorded which). The receptor was isolated from a man between 18 and 35 years old who had mild COVID-19 (a few samples of this study predate the infection). Cell type and time point are not known. The chain is built from TRBV6-5 and TRBJ2-1; D possibly uses TRBD1 or TRBD2 (5 bases each). The DNA of the CDR3 is TGTGCCAGCAGTTGGGGACGGGACGGCTACAATGAGCAGTTCTTC. This codes for CASSWGRDGYNEQFF.